This T cell receptor (beta chain) was retrieved from a study of T-cell memory formation after mild COVID-19. At the level of the study: For the most part, TCR clusters were specific to one donor.

TCRdb re-called the 5' RACE reads with MiXCR, one entry per CDR3 protein. Among 350,000 to 500,000 distinct CDR3 sequences listed, about a sixth were seen once. Study-level findings and limits: The main location of contracting CD4+ clones was CM and EM, and that of contracting CD8+ clones was EMRA. Clones that contracted from day 15 to 85 were balanced CD4/CD8, while later expanders leaned CD4+. Pre-infection memory harbored some responding clones, suggesting cross-reactive memory joined.

V was trimmed by 7 bases and J by 0 bases, leaving 10 bases between them. The CDR3 has 14 residues. Regarding this clonotype: Antigen: not known.

The rearrangement uses TRBV12-3 or TRBV12-4 and TRBJ2-1; no firm D call. The origin of this receptor is a man younger than 30 who had mild COVID-19 (a few samples of this study predate the infection). Cell type and time point are not known. Material for sequencing was PBMCs or a T cell subset sorted from them (not recorded which). The CDR3 nucleotides read TGTGCCAGCACTCACTACGGCTCCTACAATGAGCAGTTCTTC. Protein product: CASTHYGSYNEQFF.